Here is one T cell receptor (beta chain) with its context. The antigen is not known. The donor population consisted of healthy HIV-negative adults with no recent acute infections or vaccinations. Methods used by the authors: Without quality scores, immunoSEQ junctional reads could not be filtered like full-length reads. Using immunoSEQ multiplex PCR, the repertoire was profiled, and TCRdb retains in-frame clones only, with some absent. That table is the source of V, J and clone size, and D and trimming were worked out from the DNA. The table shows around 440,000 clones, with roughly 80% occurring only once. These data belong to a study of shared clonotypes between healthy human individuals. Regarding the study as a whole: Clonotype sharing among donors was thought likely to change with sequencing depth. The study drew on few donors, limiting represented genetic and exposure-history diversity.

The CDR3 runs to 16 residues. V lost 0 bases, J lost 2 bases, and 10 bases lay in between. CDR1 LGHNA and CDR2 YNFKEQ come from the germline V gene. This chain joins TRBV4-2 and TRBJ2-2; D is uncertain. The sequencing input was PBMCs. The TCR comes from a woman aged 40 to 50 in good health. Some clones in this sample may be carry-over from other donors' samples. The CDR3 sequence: CASSQEVGTNTGELFF. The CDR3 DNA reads TGTGCCAGCAGCCAAGAGGTTGGTACCAACACCGGGGAGCTGTTTTTT.